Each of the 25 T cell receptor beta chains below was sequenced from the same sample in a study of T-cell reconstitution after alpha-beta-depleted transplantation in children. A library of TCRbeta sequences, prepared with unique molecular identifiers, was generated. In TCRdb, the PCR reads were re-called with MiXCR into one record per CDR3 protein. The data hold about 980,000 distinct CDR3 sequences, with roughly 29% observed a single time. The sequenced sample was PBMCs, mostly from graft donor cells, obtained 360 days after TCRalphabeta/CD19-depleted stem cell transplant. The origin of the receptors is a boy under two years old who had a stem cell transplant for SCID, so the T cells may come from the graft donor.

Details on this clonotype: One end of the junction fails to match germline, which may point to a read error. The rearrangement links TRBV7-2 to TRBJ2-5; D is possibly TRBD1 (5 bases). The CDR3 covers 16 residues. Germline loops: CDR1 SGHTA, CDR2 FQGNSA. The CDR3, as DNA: TGTGCCGGCAGCTTAGTGAAGGGGATCAAAGAAGAGACCCAGTACTTC. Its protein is CAGSLVKGIKEETQYF.

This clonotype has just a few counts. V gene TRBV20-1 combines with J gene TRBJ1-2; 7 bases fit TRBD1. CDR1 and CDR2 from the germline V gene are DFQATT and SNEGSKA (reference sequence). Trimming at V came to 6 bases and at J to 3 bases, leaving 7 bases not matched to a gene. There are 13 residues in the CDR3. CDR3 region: CSAQGQEHYGYTF. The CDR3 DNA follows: TGCAGTGCCCAAGGACAGGAGCACTATGGCTACACCTTC.

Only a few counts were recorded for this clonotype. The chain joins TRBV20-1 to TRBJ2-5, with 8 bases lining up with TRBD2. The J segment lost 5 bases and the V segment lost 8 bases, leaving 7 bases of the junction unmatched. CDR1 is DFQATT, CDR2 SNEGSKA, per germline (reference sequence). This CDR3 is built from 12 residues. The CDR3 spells CSFGGAGETQYF. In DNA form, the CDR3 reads TGCAGTTTCGGGGGGGCCGGGGAGACCCAGTACTTC.

The CDR3 loop reads CASSESGQGGTEAFF. DNA of the CDR3: TGTGCCAGCAGCGAGTCGGGACAGGGAGGGACTGAAGCTTTCTTT. This sequence joins TRBV6-4 and TRBJ1-1; 9 bases are shared with TRBD1. CDR3 length: 15 residues. CDR1 and CDR2 (germline): MRHNA, SNTAGT. With V trimmed by 6 bases and J by 5 bases, 10 bases remained unmatched.

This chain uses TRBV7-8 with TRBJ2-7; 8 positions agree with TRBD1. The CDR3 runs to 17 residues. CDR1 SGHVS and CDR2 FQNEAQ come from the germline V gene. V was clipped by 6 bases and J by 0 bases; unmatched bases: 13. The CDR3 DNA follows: TGTGCCAGCAGACGTACCCGGGACAGGCTAAGCTCCTACGAGCAGTACTTC. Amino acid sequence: CASRRTRDRLSSYEQYF.

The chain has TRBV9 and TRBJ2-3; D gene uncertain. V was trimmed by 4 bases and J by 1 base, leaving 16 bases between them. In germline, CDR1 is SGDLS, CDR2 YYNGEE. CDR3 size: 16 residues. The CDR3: CASSPSRFGRTDTQYF. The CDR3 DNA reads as TGTGCCAGCAGCCCTAGTCGGTTCGGCCGCACAGATACGCAGTATTTT.

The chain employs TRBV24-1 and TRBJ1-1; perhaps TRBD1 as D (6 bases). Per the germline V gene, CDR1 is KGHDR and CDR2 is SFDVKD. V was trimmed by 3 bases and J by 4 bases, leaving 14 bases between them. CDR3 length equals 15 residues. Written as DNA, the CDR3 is TGTGCCACCAGTGATCCCCAGGGGAGAGGCACTGAAGCTTTCTTT. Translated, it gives CATSDPQGRGTEAFF.

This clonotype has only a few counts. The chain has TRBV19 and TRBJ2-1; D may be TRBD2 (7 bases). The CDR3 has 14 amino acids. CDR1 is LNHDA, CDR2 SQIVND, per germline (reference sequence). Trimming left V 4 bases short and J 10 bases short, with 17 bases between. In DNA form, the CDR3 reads TGTGCCAGTAGTAATAACGGCGGGGGCGAGGAGCAGTTCTTC. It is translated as CASSNNGGGEEQFF.

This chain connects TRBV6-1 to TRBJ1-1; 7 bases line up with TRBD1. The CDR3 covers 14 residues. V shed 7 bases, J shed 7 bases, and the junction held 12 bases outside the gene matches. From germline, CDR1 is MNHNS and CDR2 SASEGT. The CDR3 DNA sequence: TGTGCCAGCAAGAAGGGGGCGCGTAAGGATGAAGCTTTCTTT. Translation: CASKKGARKDEAFF.

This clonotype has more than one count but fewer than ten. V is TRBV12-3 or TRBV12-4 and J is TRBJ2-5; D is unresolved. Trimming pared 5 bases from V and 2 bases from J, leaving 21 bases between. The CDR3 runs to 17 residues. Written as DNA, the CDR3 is TGTGCCAGCAGTCTCTCATCCGTTCTACCCCTTCAAGAGACCCAGTACTTC. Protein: CASSLSSVLPLQETQYF.

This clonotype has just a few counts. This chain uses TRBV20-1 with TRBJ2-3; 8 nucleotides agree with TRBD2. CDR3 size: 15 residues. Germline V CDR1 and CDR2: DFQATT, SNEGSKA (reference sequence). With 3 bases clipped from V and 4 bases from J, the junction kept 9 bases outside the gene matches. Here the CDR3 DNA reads TGCAGTGCTAGTATCAACGGGGGGGTTCCAGATACGCAGTATTTT. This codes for CSASINGGVPDTQYF.

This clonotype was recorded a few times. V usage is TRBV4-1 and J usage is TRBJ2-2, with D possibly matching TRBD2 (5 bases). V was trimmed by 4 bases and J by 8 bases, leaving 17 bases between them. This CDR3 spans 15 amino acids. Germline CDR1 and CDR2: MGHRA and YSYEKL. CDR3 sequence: CASSPPRTYGGELFF. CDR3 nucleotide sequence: TGCGCCAGCAGCCCCCCCCGGACTTACGGGGGGGAGCTGTTTTTT.

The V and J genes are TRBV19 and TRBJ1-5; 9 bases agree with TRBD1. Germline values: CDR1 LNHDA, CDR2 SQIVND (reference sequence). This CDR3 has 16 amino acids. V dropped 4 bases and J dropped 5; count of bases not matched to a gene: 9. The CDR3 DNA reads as TGTGCCAGTAGTAGACTACAGGGGGCAGGGGATCAGCCCCAGCATTTT. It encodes CASSRLQGAGDQPQHF.

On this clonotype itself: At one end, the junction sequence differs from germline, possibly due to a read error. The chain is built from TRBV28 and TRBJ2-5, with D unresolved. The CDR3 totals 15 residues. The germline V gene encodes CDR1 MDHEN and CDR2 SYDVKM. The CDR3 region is CASSFHIDAQETQYF. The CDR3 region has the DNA TGTGCCAGCAGTTTCCATATAGATGCACAAGAAACCCAGTACTTC.

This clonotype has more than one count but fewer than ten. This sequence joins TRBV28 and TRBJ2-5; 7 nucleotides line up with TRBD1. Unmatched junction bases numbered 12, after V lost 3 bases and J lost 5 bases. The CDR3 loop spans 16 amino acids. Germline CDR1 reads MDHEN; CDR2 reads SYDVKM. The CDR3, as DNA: TGTGCCAGCAGTTTCCGGGGAATAGGGGGCTCGGAGACCCAGTACTTC. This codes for CASSFRGIGGSETQYF. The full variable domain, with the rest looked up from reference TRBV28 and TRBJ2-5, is DVKVTQSSRYLVKRTGEKVFLECVQDMDHENMFWYRQDPGLGLRLIYFSYDVKMKEKGDIPEGYSVSREKKERFSLILESASTNQTSMYLCASSFRGIGGSETQYFGPGTRLLVL.

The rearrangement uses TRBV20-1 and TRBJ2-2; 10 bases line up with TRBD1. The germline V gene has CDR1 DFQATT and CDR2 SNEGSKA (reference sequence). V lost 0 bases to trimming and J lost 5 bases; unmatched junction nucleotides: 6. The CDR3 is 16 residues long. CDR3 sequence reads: CSARDSDRGYTGELFF. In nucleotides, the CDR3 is TGCAGTGCTAGAGACTCGGACAGGGGGTATACCGGGGAGCTGTTTTTT.

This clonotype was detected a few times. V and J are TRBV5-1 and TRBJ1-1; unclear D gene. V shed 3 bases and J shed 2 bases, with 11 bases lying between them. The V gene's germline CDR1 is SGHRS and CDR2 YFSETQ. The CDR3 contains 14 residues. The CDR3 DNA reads TGCGCCAGCAGCTCGGACCCGGCCAACACTGAAGCTTTCTTT. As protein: CASSSDPANTEAFF.

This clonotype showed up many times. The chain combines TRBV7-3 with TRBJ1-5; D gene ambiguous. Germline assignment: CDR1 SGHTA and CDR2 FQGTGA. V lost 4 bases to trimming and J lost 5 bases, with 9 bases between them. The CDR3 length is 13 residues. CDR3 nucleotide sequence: TGTGCCAGCAGCTCTACCGGGGATCAGCCCCAGCATTTT. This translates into CASSSTGDQPQHF.

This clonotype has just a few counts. CDR3: CASSGGLVYEQYF. CDR3 DNA sequence: TGTGCCAGCAGTGGGGGGTTAGTCTACGAGCAGTACTTC. V is TRBV28 and J is TRBJ2-7, with D perhaps TRBD2 (6 bases). V was cut by 5 bases and J by 3 bases, with 11 bases left in between. This CDR3 spans 13 amino acids. Germline loops: CDR1 MDHEN, CDR2 SYDVKM. The full variable domain, completed using reference TRBV28 and TRBJ2-7, is DVKVTQSSRYLVKRTGEKVFLECVQDMDHENMFWYRQDPGLGLRLIYFSYDVKMKEKGDIPEGYSVSREKKERFSLILESASTNQTSMYLCASSGGLVYEQYFGPGTRLTVT.

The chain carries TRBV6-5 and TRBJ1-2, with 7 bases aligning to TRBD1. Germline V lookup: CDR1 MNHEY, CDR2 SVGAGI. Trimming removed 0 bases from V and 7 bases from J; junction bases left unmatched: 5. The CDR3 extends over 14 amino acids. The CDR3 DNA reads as TGTGCCAGCAGTTACTCGGGACAGACTGTTGGCTACACCTTC. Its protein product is CASSYSGQTVGYTF.

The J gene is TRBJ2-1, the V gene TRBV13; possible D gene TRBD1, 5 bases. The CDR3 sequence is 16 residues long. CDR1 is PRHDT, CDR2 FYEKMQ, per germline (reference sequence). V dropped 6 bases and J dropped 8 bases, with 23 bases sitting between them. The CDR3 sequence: CASRLLADLGPHEQFF. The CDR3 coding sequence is TGTGCCAGCAGACTCCTCGCGGACCTGGGGCCTCATGAGCAGTTCTTC.

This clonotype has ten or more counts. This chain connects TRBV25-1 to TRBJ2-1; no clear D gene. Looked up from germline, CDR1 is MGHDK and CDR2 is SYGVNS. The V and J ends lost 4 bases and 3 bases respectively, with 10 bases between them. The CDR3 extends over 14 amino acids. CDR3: CASSGPPVYNEQFF. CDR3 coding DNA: TGTGCCAGCAGTGGGCCGCCGGTCTACAATGAGCAGTTCTTC.

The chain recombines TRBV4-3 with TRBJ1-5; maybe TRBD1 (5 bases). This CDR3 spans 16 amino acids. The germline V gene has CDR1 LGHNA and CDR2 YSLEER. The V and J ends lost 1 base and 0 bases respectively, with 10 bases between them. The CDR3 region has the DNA TGCGCCAGCAGCCAAGGGGGGACGGATAGCAATCAGCCCCAGCATTTT. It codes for CASSQGGTDSNQPQHF.

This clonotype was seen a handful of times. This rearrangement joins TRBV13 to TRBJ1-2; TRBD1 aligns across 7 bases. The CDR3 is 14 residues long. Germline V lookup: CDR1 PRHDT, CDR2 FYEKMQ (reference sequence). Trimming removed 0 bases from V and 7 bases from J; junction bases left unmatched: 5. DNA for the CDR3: TGTGCCAGCAGCTTAGGCTACGGGGACAGTGGCTACACCTTC. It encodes CASSLGYGDSGYTF.

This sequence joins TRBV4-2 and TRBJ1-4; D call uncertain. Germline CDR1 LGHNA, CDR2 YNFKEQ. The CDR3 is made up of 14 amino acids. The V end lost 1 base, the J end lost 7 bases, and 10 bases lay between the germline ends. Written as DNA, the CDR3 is TGTGCCAGCAGCCAAGGTTTCGGTATTGAAAAACTGTTTTTT. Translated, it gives CASSQGFGIEKLFF.